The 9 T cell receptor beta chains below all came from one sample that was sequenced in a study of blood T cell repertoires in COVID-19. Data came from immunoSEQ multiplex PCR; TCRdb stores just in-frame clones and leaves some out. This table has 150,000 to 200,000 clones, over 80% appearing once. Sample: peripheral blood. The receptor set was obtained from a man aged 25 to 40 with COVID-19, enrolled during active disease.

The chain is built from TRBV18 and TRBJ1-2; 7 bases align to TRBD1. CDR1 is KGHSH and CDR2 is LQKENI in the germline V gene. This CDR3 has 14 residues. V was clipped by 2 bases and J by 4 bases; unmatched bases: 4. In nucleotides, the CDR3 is TGTGCCAGCTCACCAATGGGGACAGTCTATGGCTACACCTTC. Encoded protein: CASSPMGTVYGYTF.

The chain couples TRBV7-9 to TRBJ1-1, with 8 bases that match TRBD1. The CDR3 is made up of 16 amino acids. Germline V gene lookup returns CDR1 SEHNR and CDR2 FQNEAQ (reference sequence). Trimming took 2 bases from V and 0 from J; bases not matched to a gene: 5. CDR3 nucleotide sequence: TGTGCCAGCAGCTTAAAAGGGACAGGCATGAACACTGAAGCTTTCTTT. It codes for CASSLKGTGMNTEAFF.

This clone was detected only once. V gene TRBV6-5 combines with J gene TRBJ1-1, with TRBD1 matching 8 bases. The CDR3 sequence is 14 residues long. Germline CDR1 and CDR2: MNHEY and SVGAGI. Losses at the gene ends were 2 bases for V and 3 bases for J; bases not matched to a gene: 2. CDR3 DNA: TGTGCCAGCAGTTACGGACAGGGTCACACTGAAGCTTTCTTT. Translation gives CASSYGQGHTEAFF.

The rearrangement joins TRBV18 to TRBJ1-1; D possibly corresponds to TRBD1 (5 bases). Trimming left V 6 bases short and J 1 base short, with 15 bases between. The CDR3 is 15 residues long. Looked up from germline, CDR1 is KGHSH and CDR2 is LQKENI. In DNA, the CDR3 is TGTGCCAGCTCCCCGTGGGGGGAGGCGAACACTGAAGCTTTCTTT. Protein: CASSPWGEANTEAFF.

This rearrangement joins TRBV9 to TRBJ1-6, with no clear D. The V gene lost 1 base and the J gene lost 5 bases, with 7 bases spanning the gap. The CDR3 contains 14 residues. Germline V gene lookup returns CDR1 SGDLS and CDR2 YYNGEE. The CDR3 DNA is TGTGCCAGCAGCGTACAGGCCAATAATTCACCCCTCCACTTT. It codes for CASSVQANNSPLHF.

The CDR3 DNA reads TGTGCCAGCAGTTATGGAGGGGTCAGGGAGACCCAGTACTTC. Amino acids: CASSYGGVRETQYF. The chain combines TRBV6-2 or TRBV6-3 with TRBJ2-5; D possibly corresponds to TRBD2 (6 bases). Trimming removed 3 bases from V and 5 bases from J, with 13 bases in between. The CDR3 loop spans 14 amino acids. CDR1 is MNHEY and CDR2 is SVGEGT in the germline V gene.

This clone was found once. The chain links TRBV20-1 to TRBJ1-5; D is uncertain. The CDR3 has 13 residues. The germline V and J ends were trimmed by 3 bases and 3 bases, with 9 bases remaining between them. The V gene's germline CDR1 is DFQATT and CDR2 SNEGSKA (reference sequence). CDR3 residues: CSASPQYNQPQHF. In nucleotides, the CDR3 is TGCAGTGCTAGTCCACAGTACAATCAGCCCCAGCATTTT.

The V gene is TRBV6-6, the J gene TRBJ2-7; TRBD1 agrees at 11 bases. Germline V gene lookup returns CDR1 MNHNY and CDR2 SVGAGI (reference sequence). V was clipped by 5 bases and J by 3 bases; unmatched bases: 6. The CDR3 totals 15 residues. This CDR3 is CASSVRGTGGYEQYF. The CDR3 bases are TGTGCCAGCAGTGTCCGGGGGACAGGGGGCTACGAGCAGTACTTC.

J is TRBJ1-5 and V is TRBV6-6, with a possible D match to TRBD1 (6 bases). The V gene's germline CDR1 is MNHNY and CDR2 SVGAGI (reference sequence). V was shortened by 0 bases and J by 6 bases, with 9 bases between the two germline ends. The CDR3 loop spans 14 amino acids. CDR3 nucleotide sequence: TGTGCCAGCAGTTACTCAAACAGGGTTCAGCCCCAGCATTTT. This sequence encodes CASSYSNRVQPQHF.